Each of the 20 T cell receptor beta chains below was sequenced from the same sample in a study of draining lymph node invasion in breast cancer. TCRdb processed the bulk RNA-seq reads anew with MiXCR; each CDR3 protein has one entry. The data hold approximately 3,100 distinct CDR3 sequences, with 80% to 85% observed a single time. Cells sorted as CD4+ CD45RA- CD25- were taken as memory conventional CD4 T cells. The material sequenced was sorted memory CD4+ effector T cells from a lymph node. Source of these receptors: a female donor with luminal breast cancer.

J is TRBJ2-5 and V is TRBV9; perhaps TRBD2 as D (7 bases). Germline loops: CDR1 SGDLS, CDR2 YYNGEE. This CDR3 comprises 16 residues. V was clipped by 0 bases and J by 5 bases, with 17 bases between them. CDR3 residues: CASSVDPAGQGETQYF. CDR3 DNA sequence: TGTGCCAGCAGCGTAGACCCAGCGGGGCAGGGGGAGACCCAGTACTTC. The full variable domain, with the rest looked up from reference TRBV9 and TRBJ2-5, is DSGVTQTPKHLITATGQRVTLRCSPRSGDLSVYWYQQSLDQGLQFLIQYYNGEERAKGNILERFSAQQFPDLHSELNLSSLELGDSALYFCASSVDPAGQGETQYFGPGTRLLVL.

The genes are TRBV7-2 and TRBJ1-1; the D is unclear. Trimming pared 1 base from V and 4 bases from J, leaving 10 bases between. CDR1 SGHTA and CDR2 FQGNSA come from the germline V gene. The CDR3 consists of 14 residues. The CDR3 DNA reads as TGTGCCAGCAGCTTAGTCCCGATGGGCACTGAAGCTTTCTTT. Its protein is CASSLVPMGTEAFF.

The rearrangement uses TRBV12-3 or TRBV12-4 and TRBJ2-1; D remains unclear. With 3 bases removed from V and 5 bases from J, the gap between germline ends came to 8 bases. The CDR3 covers 13 residues. The CDR3 DNA follows: TGTGCCAGCAGTTTCGGACGGGACAATGAGCAGTTCTTC. It specifies CASSFGRDNEQFF.

The rearrangement joins TRBV20-1 to TRBJ2-1; D call uncertain. Deletions cut 3 bases from V and 7 bases from J, with 13 bases between. The CDR3 sequence is 13 residues long. From germline, CDR1 is DFQATT and CDR2 SNEGSKA (reference sequence). CDR3 in amino acids: CSASNGPGNEQFF. CDR3 DNA sequence: TGCAGTGCTAGTAATGGGCCGGGTAATGAGCAGTTCTTC.

The genes are TRBV6-5 and TRBJ1-5, with 8 bases identical to TRBD1. This CDR3 contains 15 residues. Germline CDR1 MNHEY, CDR2 SVGAGI. Trimming at V came to 6 bases and at J to 3 bases, leaving 7 bases not matched to a gene. In DNA form, the CDR3 reads TGTGCCAGCAGAACTGGGACAGGCCACAATCAGCCCCAGCATTTT. Residues: CASRTGTGHNQPQHF.

This sequence joins TRBV27 and TRBJ1-2; D remains ambiguous. The CDR3 is 13 amino acids. The V end lost 4 bases, the J end lost 4 bases, and 10 bases lay between the germline ends. The V gene's germline CDR1 is MNHEY and CDR2 SMNVEV (reference sequence). The CDR3 loop is CASSYGRFYGYTF. The CDR3 DNA reads TGTGCCAGCAGTTACGGGAGGTTCTATGGCTACACCTTC.

The chain carries TRBV7-2 and TRBJ2-3; D remains unclear. The CDR3 contains 14 residues. Trimming shortened V by 0 bases and J by 0 bases, and 4 bases separated the two germline ends. Germline CDR1 is SGHTA and CDR2 is FQGNSA. This CDR3 is CASSLAESTDTQYF. The CDR3 nucleotides read TGTGCCAGCAGCTTAGCGGAAAGCACAGATACGCAGTATTTT.

The V gene is TRBV6-5, the J gene TRBJ1-5; D is unresolved. Deletions cut 6 bases from V and 0 bases from J, with 12 bases between. CDR1 MNHEY and CDR2 SVGAGI come from the germline V gene. The length of the CDR3 is 15 residues. The CDR3 sequence is CASRPLPYSNQPQHF. CDR3 coding DNA: TGTGCCAGCAGACCCCTACCCTATAGCAATCAGCCCCAGCATTTT.

The CDR3 region is CASSSPKGEAFF. CDR3 sequence (DNA): TGTGCCAGCAGCTCTCCCAAGGGGGAAGCTTTCTTT. The rearrangement uses TRBV5-5 and TRBJ1-1; maybe TRBD1 (5 bases). This CDR3 has 12 amino acids. Deletions cut 3 bases from V and 8 bases from J, with 11 bases between. CDR1 is SGHKS and CDR2 is YYEKEE in the germline V gene (reference sequence).

This clonotype came up a few times. This chain joins TRBV24-1 and TRBJ2-2, with 9 bases fitting TRBD2. The germline V gene encodes CDR1 KGHDR and CDR2 SFDVKD. This CDR3 region has 16 residues. J was trimmed by 1 base and V by 4 bases; bases with no gene match: 3. The CDR3 is CATSDPTSGNTGELFF. CDR3 in DNA: TGTGCCACCAGTGACCCGACTAGCGGGAACACCGGGGAGCTGTTTTTT.

The chain links TRBV10-3 to TRBJ1-1; a weak D match, TRBD1 (6 bases). The CDR3 is 13 residues long. Trimming took 10 bases from V and 4 from J, leaving 16 bases between them. Per germline, CDR1 ENHRY and CDR2 SYGVKD. CDR3 DNA sequence: TGTGCCACCTCTACAGGGAGGGGCACTGAAGCTTTCTTT. It yields the protein CATSTGRGTEAFF.

The chain recombines TRBV5-1 with TRBJ1-2; D is ambiguous. The CDR3 loop spans 15 amino acids. V gave up 4 bases and J gave up 13 bases, with 26 bases separating them. Germline V gives CDR1 SGHRS, CDR2 YFSETQ. CDR3 sequence reads: CASSPNEGVLGEGTF. Here the CDR3 DNA reads TGCGCCAGCAGCCCAAACGAAGGAGTGTTGGGTGAGGGCACCTTC. Looking up the rest from reference TRBV5-1 and TRBJ1-2 gives the full variable domain: KAGVTQTPRYLIKTRGQQVTLSCSPISGHRSVSWYQQTPGQGLQFLFEYFSETQRNKGNFPGRFSGRQFSNSRSEMNVSTLELGDSALYLCASSPNEGVLGEGTFGSGTRLTVV.

The chain links TRBV5-1 to TRBJ2-3, with a weak D call TRBD2 (7 bases). Germline CDR1 is SGHRS and CDR2 is YFSETQ. The length of the CDR3 is 16 residues. V lost 0 bases and J 2 bases, leaving 13 bases between the germline ends. In DNA form, the CDR3 reads TGCGCCAGCAGCTTGGGGGCGGGGGCTCCCACAGATACGCAGTATTTT. This translates into CASSLGAGAPTDTQYF. Drawing the rest from reference TRBV5-1 and TRBJ2-3, the complete variable domain is KAGVTQTPRYLIKTRGQQVTLSCSPISGHRSVSWYQQTPGQGLQFLFEYFSETQRNKGNFPGRFSGRQFSNSRSEMNVSTLELGDSALYLCASSLGAGAPTDTQYFGPGTRLTVL.

The chain couples TRBV27 to TRBJ2-5; D unresolved. V was clipped by 4 bases and J by 7 bases, with 13 bases between them. The CDR3 covers 13 residues. From germline, CDR1 is MNHEY and CDR2 SMNVEV (reference sequence). The CDR3 is CASSSAPIGTQYF. The CDR3 DNA is TGTGCCAGCAGTTCAGCCCCGATCGGGACCCAGTACTTC.

This chain connects TRBV7-9 to TRBJ1-2; D unresolved. Trimming removed 3 bases from V and 7 bases from J, with 9 bases in between. Germline assignment: CDR1 SEHNR and CDR2 FQNEAQ (reference sequence). This CDR3 comprises 12 residues. The CDR3 bases are TGTGCCAGCAGCTTTTACGGTGGTGGCTACACCTTC. Its protein is CASSFYGGGYTF.

This clonotype was counted only a few times. Its ends do not fully match the called genes, so a read error is possible. This chain connects TRBV7-2 to TRBJ2-7; 15 bases fit TRBD2. This CDR3 region has 15 residues. Germline CDR1 SGHTA, CDR2 FQGNSA. CDR3 amino acids: CASRLGLAGGHEQYF. The CDR3 coding sequence is TGTGCCAGCAGATTAGGACTAGCGGGGGGGCACGAGCAGTACTTC.

The rearrangement joins TRBV12-3 or TRBV12-4 to TRBJ1-1; D may be TRBD1 (5 bases). V was shortened by 8 bases and J by 4 bases, with 17 bases between the two germline ends. This CDR3 is built from 14 residues. As DNA, the CDR3 is TGTGCCAGCTTAAGGCAGCCCGGGGGCACTGAAGCTTTCTTT. It encodes CASLRQPGGTEAFF.

The chain couples TRBV13 to TRBJ2-7, with TRBD1 identical over 11 bases. After removal of 5 bases from V and 0 bases from J, the junction contained 6 bases not matched to a gene. The germline CDR1 and CDR2 sequences are PRHDT and FYEKMQ (reference sequence). The CDR3 contains 16 residues. The CDR3 coding sequence is TGTGCCAGCAGCCATTCCGGGACAGGGGGCTCCTACGAGCAGTACTTC. This codes for CASSHSGTGGSYEQYF.

The chain links TRBV20-1 to TRBJ2-5; D gene uncertain. Trimming left V 5 bases short and J 0 bases short, with 10 bases between. The V gene's germline CDR1 is DFQATT and CDR2 SNEGSKA (reference sequence). This CDR3 is 13 amino acids long. The DNA of the CDR3 is TGCAGTGCTTTTTTTACATACCAAGAGACCCAGTACTTC. Translating it yields CSAFFTYQETQYF.

The chain is built from TRBV5-5 and TRBJ1-5, with a tentative D call TRBD1 (6 bases). V was pared by 0 bases and J by 2 bases, with 12 bases between. Germline assignment: CDR1 SGHKS and CDR2 YYEKEE (reference sequence). The CDR3 totals 16 residues. CDR3 protein: CASSLAGAPGNQPQHF. CDR3 bases: TGTGCCAGCAGCTTGGCAGGGGCCCCTGGCAATCAGCCCCAGCATTTT.